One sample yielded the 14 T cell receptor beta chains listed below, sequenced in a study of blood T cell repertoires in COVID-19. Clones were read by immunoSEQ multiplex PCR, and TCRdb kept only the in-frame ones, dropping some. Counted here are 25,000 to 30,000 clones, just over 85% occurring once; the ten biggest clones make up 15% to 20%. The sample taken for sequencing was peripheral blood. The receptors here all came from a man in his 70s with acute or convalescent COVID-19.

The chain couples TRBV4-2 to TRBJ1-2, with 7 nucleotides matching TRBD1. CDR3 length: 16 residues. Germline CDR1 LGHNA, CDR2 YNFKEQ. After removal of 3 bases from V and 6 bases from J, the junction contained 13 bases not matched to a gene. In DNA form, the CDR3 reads TGTGCCAGCAGCCACCCCAACCCCGGACAGGTTGATGGCTACACCTTC. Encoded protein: CASSHPNPGQVDGYTF.

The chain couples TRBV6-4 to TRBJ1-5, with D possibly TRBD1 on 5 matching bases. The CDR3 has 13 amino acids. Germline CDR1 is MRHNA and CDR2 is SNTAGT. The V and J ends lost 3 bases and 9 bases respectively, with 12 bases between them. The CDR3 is CASSEGPERPQHF. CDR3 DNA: TGTGCCAGCAGTGAGGGGCCGGAGCGGCCCCAGCATTTT.

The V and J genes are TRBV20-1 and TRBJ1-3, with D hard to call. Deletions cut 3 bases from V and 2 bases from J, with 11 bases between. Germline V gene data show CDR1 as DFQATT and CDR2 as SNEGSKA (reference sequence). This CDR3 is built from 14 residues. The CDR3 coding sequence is TGCAGTGCTAGTCGCTCAGGCCCTGGAAACACCATATATTTT. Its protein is CSASRSGPGNTIYF.

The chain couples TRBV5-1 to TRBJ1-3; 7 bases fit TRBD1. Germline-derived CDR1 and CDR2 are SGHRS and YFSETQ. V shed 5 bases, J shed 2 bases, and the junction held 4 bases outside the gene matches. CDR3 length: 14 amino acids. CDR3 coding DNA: TGCGCCAGCAGTTCTGGGACAGCTGGAAACACCATATATTTT. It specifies CASSSGTAGNTIYF.

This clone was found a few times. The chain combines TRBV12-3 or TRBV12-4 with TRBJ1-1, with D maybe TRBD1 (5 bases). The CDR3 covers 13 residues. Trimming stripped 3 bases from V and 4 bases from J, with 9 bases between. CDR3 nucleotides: TGTGCCAGCAGTTTTCGGGGGACCACTGAAGCTTTCTTT. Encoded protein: CASSFRGTTEAFF.

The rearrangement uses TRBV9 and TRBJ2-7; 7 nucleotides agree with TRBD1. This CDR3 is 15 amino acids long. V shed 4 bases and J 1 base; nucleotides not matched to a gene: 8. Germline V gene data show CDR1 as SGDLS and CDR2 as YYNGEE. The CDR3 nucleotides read TGTGCCAGCAGCCGCCGGGACAGTAAGTCCTACGAGCAGTACTTC. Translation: CASSRRDSKSYEQYF. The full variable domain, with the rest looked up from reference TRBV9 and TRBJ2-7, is DSGVTQTPKHLITATGQRVTLRCSPRSGDLSVYWYQQSLDQGLQFLIQYYNGEERAKGNILERFSAQQFPDLHSELNLSSLELGDSALYFCASSRRDSKSYEQYFGPGTRLTVT.

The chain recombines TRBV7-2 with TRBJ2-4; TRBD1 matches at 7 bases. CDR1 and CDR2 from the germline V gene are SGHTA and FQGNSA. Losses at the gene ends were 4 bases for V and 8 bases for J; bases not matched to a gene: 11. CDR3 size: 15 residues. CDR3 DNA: TGTGCCAGCAGCTCAAGGACAGGTTCAAAAGACATTCAGTACTTC. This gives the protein CASSSRTGSKDIQYF.

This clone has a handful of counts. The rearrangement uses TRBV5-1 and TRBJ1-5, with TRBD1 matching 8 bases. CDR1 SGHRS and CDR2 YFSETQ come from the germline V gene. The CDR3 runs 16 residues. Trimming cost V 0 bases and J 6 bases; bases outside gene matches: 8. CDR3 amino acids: CASSLDPGGSIQPQHF. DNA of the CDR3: TGCGCCAGCAGCTTGGATCCAGGGGGCTCGATTCAGCCCCAGCATTTT.

CDR3 sequence (DNA): TGTGCCAGCAGCCACAGTGCGGGGGCAGATACGCAGTATTTT. This gives the protein CASSHSAGADTQYF. This sequence joins TRBV3-1 (or the pseudogene TRBV3-2) and TRBJ2-3; the match to TRBD2 covers 7 bases. J gave up 4 bases and V 3 bases, and 4 bases lay outside the gene matches. The CDR3 loop spans 14 amino acids. The germline gives CDR1 LGHDT, CDR2 YNNKEL (reference sequence).

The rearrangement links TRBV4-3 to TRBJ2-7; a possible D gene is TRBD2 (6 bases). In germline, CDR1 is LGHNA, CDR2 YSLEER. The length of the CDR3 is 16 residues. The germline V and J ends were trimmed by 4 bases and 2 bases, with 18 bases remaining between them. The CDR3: CASSPVIPGGAYEQYF. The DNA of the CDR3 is TGCGCCAGCAGCCCTGTGATACCAGGAGGGGCCTACGAGCAGTACTTC.

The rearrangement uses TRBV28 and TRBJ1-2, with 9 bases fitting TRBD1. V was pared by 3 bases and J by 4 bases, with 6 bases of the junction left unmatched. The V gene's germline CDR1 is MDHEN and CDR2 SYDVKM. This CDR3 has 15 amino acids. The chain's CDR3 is CASSLSGTGPYGYTF. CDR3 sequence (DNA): TGTGCCAGCAGTTTGTCCGGGACAGGGCCCTATGGCTACACCTTC.

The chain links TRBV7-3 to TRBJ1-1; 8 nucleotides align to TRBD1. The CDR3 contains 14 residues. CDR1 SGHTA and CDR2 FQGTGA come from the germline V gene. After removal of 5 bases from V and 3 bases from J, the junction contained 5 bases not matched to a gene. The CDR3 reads CASSPQGEDTEAFF. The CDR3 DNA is TGTGCCAGCAGCCCACAGGGGGAGGACACTGAAGCTTTCTTT. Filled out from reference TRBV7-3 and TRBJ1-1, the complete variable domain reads GAGVSQTPSNKVTEKGKYVELRCDPISGHTALYWYRQSLGQGPEFLIYFQGTGAADDSGLPNDRFFAVRPEGSVSTLKIQRTERGDSAVYLCASSPQGEDTEAFFGQGTRLTVV.

The DNA for the CDR3 is TGCAGCTTATGGGAGAGCGGGGCCAACGAGCAGTACTTC. This sequence encodes CSLWESGANEQYF. The chain is built from TRBV29-1 and TRBJ2-7, with TRBD2 identical over 7 bases. Trimming removed 8 bases from V and 5 bases from J; junction bases left unmatched: 12. CDR1 is SQVTM, CDR2 ANQGSEA, per germline. The CDR3 is 13 residues long.

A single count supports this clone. This CDR3 reads CASIRDSRSYEQYF. The CDR3 region has the DNA TGTGCCAGCATCCGCGACAGCCGCTCCTACGAGCAGTACTTC. The chain carries TRBV2 and TRBJ2-7; perhaps TRBD1 as D (5 bases). CDR1 and CDR2 (germline): SNHLY, FYNNEI. There are 14 residues in the CDR3. V lost 7 bases, J lost 0 bases, and 13 bases lay in between.